Only a few counts were recorded for the clone carrying this T cell receptor beta chain. The target antigen is unknown. The data derive from a study of T cells after yellow fever vaccination. V lost 6 bases, J lost 10 bases, and 5 bases stayed unmatched. CDR1 is SNHLY and CDR2 is FYNNEI in the germline V gene. There are 13 residues in the CDR3. Findings and caveats of the study: It was a small share of clonotypes that appeared in both CD4 and CD8 compartments.

A process of 5'RACE template switching, which added a universal primer site and UMIs, was used to make TCR cDNA. A single record per CDR3 protein comes from TCRdb applying MiXCR to the 5' RACE reads. The top ten hold 3% to 3.5% of the sample, which has hundreds of thousands of distinct CDR3 sequences, 8.7% seen once. This TCR was sampled from a man aged 18 to 30 who received the YFV17D yellow fever vaccine. V is TRBV2 and J is TRBJ1-5; 11 nucleotides line up with TRBD1. The sample was CD4+ T cells sorted from PBMCs, taken 5 days after the yellow fever booster vaccination. CDR3 DNA sequence: TGTGCCAGCAGAGGGACAGGGGGAGGTCCCCAGCATTTT. Translation gives CASRGTGGGPQHF.